A single sample is the source of the 32 T cell receptor beta chains below, sequenced in a study of shared clonotypes between healthy human individuals. Here immunoSEQ multiplex PCR was the method, and the copy in TCRdb shows in-frame clones only, minus some. The sample holds over 1.5 million clones, 98% seen once. Source material: naive CD4+ T cells sorted from blood. The subset is: CD45RA+ positively selected. The receptors derive from a man aged 25-45 years in good health.

The chain employs TRBV28 and TRBJ2-3; 13 bases match TRBD2. Germline V gene sequence: CDR1 MDHEN, CDR2 SYDVKM. V was clipped by 5 bases and J by 0 bases; unmatched bases: 5. The CDR3 is 17 amino acids. The CDR3 protein is CASSPTSGRASTDTQYF. The CDR3 DNA reads TGTGCCAGCAGTCCCACTAGCGGGAGGGCGAGCACAGATACGCAGTATTTT.

The chain employs TRBV18 and TRBJ1-2; D gene uncertain. V was clipped by 5 bases and J by 4 bases, with 11 bases between them. Looked up from germline, CDR1 is KGHSH and CDR2 is LQKENI. The CDR3 runs to 13 residues. The CDR3 DNA follows: TGTGCCAGCTCAGGGATCGACACCTATGGCTACACCTTC. Translated, it gives CASSGIDTYGYTF.

The chain uses TRBV28 and TRBJ2-2; D is perhaps TRBD1 (5 bases). V lost 0 bases and J lost 0, with 8 bases in between. There are 16 residues in the CDR3. Germline loops: CDR1 MDHEN, CDR2 SYDVKM. Written as DNA, the CDR3 is TGTGCCAGCAGTTTATGGGGGCTATCGAACACCGGGGAGCTGTTTTTT. Its protein product is CASSLWGLSNTGELFF.

The chain employs TRBV27 and TRBJ2-7; D is unresolved. V lost 5 bases and J 6 bases, leaving 20 bases between the germline ends. Germline CDR1 and CDR2: MNHEY and SMNVEV (reference sequence). The CDR3 is made up of 15 amino acids. The CDR3 nucleotides are TGTGCCAGCAGTCACCCCGACCTTTTGCCCCTCGAGCAGTACTTC. It encodes CASSHPDLLPLEQYF.

This chain links TRBV10-2 with TRBJ1-1; 7 bases match TRBD1. This CDR3 contains 13 residues. Trimming at V came to 10 bases and at J to 11 bases, leaving 16 bases not matched to a gene. Germline-derived CDR1 and CDR2 are WSHSY and SAAADI. CDR3 in amino acids: CAILDRLSSRAFF. The CDR3 DNA reads TGCGCCATCTTGGACAGGTTGTCTTCTCGGGCTTTCTTT.

The V call is TRBV5-1, the J call TRBJ1-4; D remains ambiguous. Germline V gene data show CDR1 as SGHRS and CDR2 as YFSETQ. The CDR3 contains 12 residues. V was trimmed by 1 base and J by 7 bases, leaving 5 bases between them. In nucleotides, the CDR3 is TGCGCCAGCAGCTTGATCGGTGAAAAACTGTTTTTT. This sequence encodes CASSLIGEKLFF.

The V call is TRBV6-1, the J call TRBJ2-6, with D maybe TRBD1 (5 bases). The CDR3 sequence is 14 residues long. Trimming shortened V by 4 bases and J by 3 bases, and 7 bases separated the two germline ends. The germline V gene has CDR1 MNHNS and CDR2 SASEGT. The CDR3 region is CASSARGGANVLTF. In nucleotides, the CDR3 is TGTGCCAGCAGTGCAAGGGGTGGGGCCAACGTCCTGACTTTC.

The rearrangement uses TRBV9 and TRBJ2-1, with 11 bases that match TRBD1. This CDR3 spans 16 amino acids. Trimming cost V 0 bases and J 7 bases; bases outside gene matches: 6. CDR1 is SGDLS and CDR2 is YYNGEE in the germline V gene. The CDR3 region is CASSVAGQGARNEQFF. The CDR3 nucleotides are TGTGCCAGCAGCGTAGCCGGACAGGGGGCGCGGAATGAGCAGTTCTTC.

V usage is TRBV19 and J usage is TRBJ2-2, with D uncertain. The germline V gene has CDR1 LNHDA and CDR2 SQIVND (reference sequence). Trimming stripped 3 bases from V and 5 bases from J, with 7 bases between. This CDR3 spans 13 amino acids. In DNA, the CDR3 is TGTGCCAGTAGTATTGGAGTAACCGGGGAGCTGTTTTTT. It encodes CASSIGVTGELFF.

The chain links TRBV25-1 to TRBJ1-2, with unresolved D. Per germline, CDR1 MGHDK and CDR2 SYGVNS. V lost 1 base and J lost 2, with 11 bases in between. The CDR3 runs 15 residues. The CDR3, as DNA: TGTGCCAGCAGTGAATTGATAGGATCGAACTATGGCTACACCTTC. Translated: CASSELIGSNYGYTF.

This chain joins TRBV7-6 and TRBJ2-1; the D gene is possibly TRBD2 (7 bases). The germline V and J ends were trimmed by 7 bases and 3 bases, with 22 bases remaining between them. The germline gives CDR1 SGHVS, CDR2 FNYEAQ. The CDR3 is made up of 17 amino acids. The CDR3 loop is CASNKSPGGGSYNEQFF. Here the CDR3 DNA reads TGTGCCAGCAACAAAAGCCCGGGGGGCGGGAGCTACAATGAGCAGTTCTTC.

The J gene is TRBJ1-5, the V gene TRBV19, with 7 positions matching TRBD1. The ends lost 4 bases at V and 9 bases at J; junction bases unmatched: 12. Germline V gene data show CDR1 as LNHDA and CDR2 as SQIVND (reference sequence). The CDR3 runs 15 residues. This CDR3 is CASSKTQAQGSPQHF. DNA of the CDR3: TGTGCCAGTAGTAAAACACAGGCACAGGGGTCGCCCCAGCATTTT.

This chain links TRBV19 with TRBJ2-3, with TRBD2 identical over 12 bases. This CDR3 has 22 residues. Trimming cost V 1 base and J 0 bases; bases outside gene matches: 17. CDR1 is LNHDA, CDR2 SQIVND, per germline (reference sequence). The CDR3 DNA is TGTGCCAGTAGTATAGCCCGAGGGACTAGCGGGCCAACCATTTTTAGCACAGATACGCAGTATTTT. Residues: CASSIARGTSGPTIFSTDTQYF. Variable domain in full (rest from reference TRBV19 and TRBJ2-3): DGGITQSPKYLFRKEGQNVTLSCEQNLNHDAMYWYRQDPGQGLRLIYYSQIVNDFQKGDIAEGYSVSREKKESFPLTVTSAQKNPTAFYLCASSIARGTSGPTIFSTDTQYFGPGTRLTVL.

Concerning this clone: Other DNA sequences in the same sample also yield this CDR3. The chain recombines TRBV20-1 with TRBJ2-7, with TRBD2 identical over 8 bases. Germline CDR1 reads DFQATT; CDR2 reads SNEGSKA (reference sequence). J lost 3 bases, V lost 6 bases, and 1 base had no gene match. This CDR3 has 11 residues. The CDR3 spells CSAGLVYEQYF. The CDR3 bases are TGCAGTGCGGGACTAGTCTACGAGCAGTACTTC.

The V gene is TRBV9, the J gene TRBJ1-2; 7 nucleotides agree with TRBD1. Looked up from germline, CDR1 is SGDLS and CDR2 is YYNGEE. CDR3 size: 14 residues. The V gene end was trimmed by 4 bases and the J gene end by 2 bases; junction bases not matched to a gene: 5. The CDR3 is CASSQQQGNYGYTF. Written as DNA, the CDR3 is TGTGCCAGCAGCCAACAACAGGGGAACTATGGCTACACCTTC.

V and J are TRBV27 and TRBJ2-3, with TRBD1 matching 7 bases. The CDR3 is made up of 15 amino acids. Per germline, CDR1 MNHEY and CDR2 SMNVEV (reference sequence). Trimming cost V 5 bases and J 2 bases; bases outside gene matches: 7. In DNA, the CDR3 is TGTGCCAGCAGTAGACAGGGCCTAGACACAGATACGCAGTATTTT. Residues: CASSRQGLDTDTQYF.

The rearrangement uses TRBV27 and TRBJ2-2, with TRBD2 matching 10 bases. The CDR3 contains 17 residues. Germline loops: CDR1 MNHEY, CDR2 SMNVEV (reference sequence). V lost 2 bases and J lost 3; bases outside the gene matches: 6. CDR3 in amino acids: CASSLRVLAGDTGELFF. The CDR3 nucleotides read TGTGCCAGCAGTTTACGGGTCCTAGCGGGGGACACCGGGGAGCTGTTTTTT.

This chain links TRBV11-1 with TRBJ2-7; TRBD1 aligns across 9 bases. V shed 0 bases, J shed 4 bases, and the junction held 7 bases outside the gene matches. There are 16 residues in the CDR3. Germline V gene data show CDR1 as SGHAT and CDR2 as FQDESV (reference sequence). CDR3 bases: TGTGCCAGCAGCTTAGCATTGATGGACAGGGGATACGAGCAGTACTTC. It translates to CASSLALMDRGYEQYF.

The genes are TRBV27 and TRBJ2-7; 11 positions match TRBD2. CDR1 and CDR2 from the germline V gene are MNHEY and SMNVEV (reference sequence). The CDR3 consists of 18 residues. V gave up 0 bases and J gave up 0 bases; unmatched junction bases: 7. CDR3 sequence: CASSLSIGTSGLSYEQYF. Written as DNA, the CDR3 is TGTGCCAGCAGTTTATCTATTGGGACTAGCGGACTCTCCTACGAGCAGTACTTC.

Turning to this clone: Because the CDR3's place on the DNA is in doubt, the DNA is left out and the CDR3 is given as listed by TCRdb. The rearrangement joins TRBV29-1 to TRBJ2-1; whether TRBD2, the table's D call, matches the DNA was not checked. The germline CDR1 and CDR2 sequences are SQVTM and ANQGSEA. The CDR3 spans 16 amino acids, including both terminal residues. CDR3 amino acids: CSVSTSAASSYNEQFF.

The rearrangement joins TRBV2 to TRBJ1-5; 8 positions agree with TRBD1. CDR3 size: 15 residues. The V segment lost 1 base and the J segment 1 base; nucleotides outside the gene matches: 0. The germline V gene has CDR1 SNHLY and CDR2 FYNNEI. The DNA for the CDR3 is TGTGCCAGCAGTGAAGACAGGGGGAGCAATCAGCCCCAGCATTTT. It specifies CASSEDRGSNQPQHF.

The chain uses TRBV2 and TRBJ1-5; TRBD1 matches at 12 bases. The J segment lost 2 bases and the V segment lost 7 bases, leaving 6 bases of the junction unmatched. The CDR3 contains 16 residues. Germline assignment: CDR1 SNHLY and CDR2 FYNNEI. This CDR3 reads CASIRDRGQGNQPQHF. The DNA for the CDR3 is TGTGCCAGCATCCGGGACAGGGGGCAGGGCAATCAGCCCCAGCATTTT.

Here the CDR3 DNA reads TGCGCCAGCAGCCACTCTAGCGGTACGAACACCGGGGAGCTGTTTTTT. This codes for CASSHSSGTNTGELFF. The V gene is TRBV5-1, the J gene TRBJ2-2; TRBD2 matches at 7 bases. The V segment lost 4 bases and the J segment 0 bases; nucleotides outside the gene matches: 6. Germline V gene sequence: CDR1 SGHRS, CDR2 YFSETQ. The CDR3 is 16 amino acids.

This chain links TRBV28 with TRBJ1-1, with 7 bases lining up with TRBD1. V lost 3 bases, J lost 7 bases, and 5 bases stayed unmatched. Germline V lookup: CDR1 MDHEN, CDR2 SYDVKM. CDR3 length equals 13 residues. Here the CDR3 DNA reads TGTGCCAGCAGTTTTGACAGGGCCGGTGAAGCTTTCTTT. This codes for CASSFDRAGEAFF.

The J gene is TRBJ1-3, the V gene TRBV10-3; D is ambiguous. V lost 4 bases and J 2 bases, leaving 12 bases between the germline ends. Germline CDR1 reads ENHRY; CDR2 reads SYGVKD. This CDR3 is built from 15 residues. For the CDR3, the DNA is TGTGCCATCAGTGTCGTAGATGGCGCTGGAAACACCATATATTTT. Translating it yields CAISVVDGAGNTIYF.

V usage is TRBV5-1 and J usage is TRBJ2-7, with 10 bases aligning to TRBD2. CDR1 is SGHRS, CDR2 YFSETQ, per germline. Losses at the gene ends were 4 bases for V and 0 bases for J; bases not matched to a gene: 4. This CDR3 is built from 15 residues. The CDR3 nucleotides read TGCGCCAGCAGCGATCTAGCGGGAGTCTCCTACGAGCAGTACTTC. This gives the protein CASSDLAGVSYEQYF. Together with reference TRBV5-1 and TRBJ2-7, the CDR3 gives the full variable domain: KAGVTQTPRYLIKTRGQQVTLSCSPISGHRSVSWYQQTPGQGLQFLFEYFSETQRNKGNFPGRFSGRQFSNSRSEMNVSTLELGDSALYLCASSDLAGVSYEQYFGPGTRLTVT.

This chain links TRBV5-6 with TRBJ1-3, with 10 bases lining up with TRBD1. The CDR3 totals 15 residues. V trimming: 4 bases; J trimming: 3 bases; junction bases outside the gene matches: 4. CDR1 and CDR2 (germline): SGHDT, YYEEEE. The chain's CDR3 is CASSHGQGVGNTIYF. In DNA form, the CDR3 reads TGTGCCAGCAGCCACGGACAGGGGGTTGGAAACACCATATATTTT.

This clone was counted a single time. The chain has TRBV28 and TRBJ1-5, with 9 bases identical to TRBD1. V was clipped by 8 bases and J by 0 bases; unmatched bases: 8. Germline V gives CDR1 MDHEN, CDR2 SYDVKM. The CDR3 is made up of 16 amino acids. The CDR3 region is CASWGQGGFSNQPQHF. The CDR3 nucleotides are TGTGCCAGCTGGGGACAGGGAGGATTTAGCAATCAGCCCCAGCATTTT. Full variable domain (remainder filled in from reference TRBV28 and TRBJ1-5): DVKVTQSSRYLVKRTGEKVFLECVQDMDHENMFWYRQDPGLGLRLIYFSYDVKMKEKGDIPEGYSVSREKKERFSLILESASTNQTSMYLCASWGQGGFSNQPQHFGDGTRLSIL.

V is TRBV27 and J is TRBJ1-4; 8 nucleotides agree with TRBD1. Germline V gene lookup returns CDR1 MNHEY and CDR2 SMNVEV (reference sequence). After removal of 3 bases from V and 7 bases from J, the junction contained 13 bases not matched to a gene. This CDR3 spans 17 amino acids. CDR3 amino acids: CASSFYRGQAHSEKLFF. The CDR3, as DNA: TGTGCCAGCAGTTTTTACCGGGGACAGGCTCATTCTGAAAAACTGTTTTTT.

V and J are TRBV6-6 and TRBJ2-4; possible D gene TRBD2, 5 bases. The length of the CDR3 is 15 residues. The germline V gene encodes CDR1 MNHNY and CDR2 SVGAGI (reference sequence). V was trimmed by 0 bases and J by 9 bases, leaving 15 bases between them. CDR3 in DNA: TGTGCCAGCAGTTACTCTCCCGGAGGCGGAACCATTCAGTACTTC. Protein sequence: CASSYSPGGGTIQYF.

This chain joins TRBV14 and TRBJ1-3; no reliable D call. The CDR3 covers 15 residues. V lost 4 bases and J lost 4, with 14 bases in between. Per germline, CDR1 SGHDN and CDR2 FVKESK. CDR3 sequence (DNA): TGTGCCAGCAGCCCCGATTTGTACATCGGAAACACCATATATTTT. This sequence encodes CASSPDLYIGNTIYF.

The rearrangement joins TRBV18 to TRBJ2-3, with TRBD2 matching 10 bases. Germline V gene sequence: CDR1 KGHSH, CDR2 LQKENI. This CDR3 has 16 amino acids. V dropped 2 bases and J dropped 8; count of bases not matched to a gene: 10. The CDR3 DNA is TGTGCCAGCTCACCAGAAGTAGCGGGAGGAAGGTCTACGCAGTATTTT. Its translation: CASSPEVAGGRSTQYF.